Listed here are 18 T cell receptor beta chains from one sample, sequenced in a study of blood T cell repertoires in COVID-19. The protocol was immunoSEQ multiplex PCR, while the TCRdb copy is restricted to in-frame clones and leaves out a portion. Of about 160,000 clones listed, 92% were seen once; the top ten hold 4.8%. The sequenced material came from peripheral blood. The origin of the receptors is a man younger than 45 with COVID-19, enrolled during active disease.

The chain couples TRBV19 to TRBJ1-5; D not certain. Trimming removed 0 bases from V and 0 bases from J, with 12 bases in between. The CDR3 sequence is 17 residues long. Germline-derived CDR1 and CDR2 are LNHDA and SQIVND (reference sequence). CDR3 nucleotide sequence: TGTGCCAGTAGTATAGACCACAGCCCTTATAGCAATCAGCCCCAGCATTTT. This translates into CASSIDHSPYSNQPQHF.

The gene calls are TRBV11-1 and TRBJ2-7, with TRBD2 as a possible D gene (6 bases). This CDR3 is built from 13 residues. Trimming took 7 bases from V and 6 from J, leaving 16 bases between them. CDR1 and CDR2 (germline): SGHAT, FQDESV (reference sequence). In nucleotides, the CDR3 is TGTGCCAGCACCCCTTCCTTCGGGGGCGAGCAGTACTTC. Residues: CASTPSFGGEQYF.

The rearrangement uses TRBV18 and TRBJ1-2; 9 nucleotides match TRBD1. V shed 0 bases, J shed 4 bases, and the junction held 3 bases outside the gene matches. The germline CDR1 and CDR2 sequences are KGHSH and LQKENI. The CDR3 runs 15 residues. CDR3 in DNA: TGTGCCAGCTCACCACCTGGGACAGGGTCCTATGGCTACACCTTC. It yields the protein CASSPPGTGSYGYTF.

The rearrangement joins TRBV28 to TRBJ1-1, with TRBD1 matching 7 bases. The CDR3 extends over 12 amino acids. Germline V gives CDR1 MDHEN, CDR2 SYDVKM. V was clipped by 1 base and J by 8 bases; unmatched bases: 1. This chain's CDR3 is CASSLSTGEAFF. The CDR3 nucleotides are TGTGCCAGCAGTTTATCGACAGGGGAAGCTTTCTTT. Full variable domain (rest looked up from reference TRBV28 and TRBJ1-1): DVKVTQSSRYLVKRTGEKVFLECVQDMDHENMFWYRQDPGLGLRLIYFSYDVKMKEKGDIPEGYSVSREKKERFSLILESASTNQTSMYLCASSLSTGEAFFGQGTRLTVV.

The CDR3, as DNA: TGTGCCAGCAGTTACCCAGAATCGACAGGGTTGAAACCTTTCTTT. It is translated as CASSYPESTGLKPFF. The chain carries TRBV6-5 and TRBJ1-1, with TRBD1 identical over 7 bases. Trimming took 2 bases from V and 12 from J; bases not matched to a gene: 15. This CDR3 has 15 residues. Germline V gene data show CDR1 as MNHEY and CDR2 as SVGAGI.

The chain employs TRBV6-6 and TRBJ1-6; 8 bases are a match to TRBD1. The CDR3 length is 13 residues. With 7 bases clipped from V and 14 bases from J, the junction kept 10 bases outside the gene matches. Germline V gene data show CDR1 as MNHNY and CDR2 as SVGAGI (reference sequence). CDR3 loop: CASTLDRAWSLHF. The CDR3 region has the DNA TGTGCCAGCACCCTGGACAGGGCATGGTCCCTCCACTTT.

The chain joins TRBV19 to TRBJ1-1; D is undetermined. This CDR3 has 13 residues. The germline V gene has CDR1 LNHDA and CDR2 SQIVND (reference sequence). V was cut by 3 bases and J by 6 bases, with 11 bases left in between. The CDR3 nucleotides read TGTGCCAGTAGTATTGTTAGCCGCGCTGAAGCTTTCTTT. It is translated as CASSIVSRAEAFF. The variable domain in full, with the rest retrieved from reference TRBV19 and TRBJ1-1, is DGGITQSPKYLFRKEGQNVTLSCEQNLNHDAMYWYRQDPGQGLRLIYYSQIVNDFQKGDIAEGYSVSREKKESFPLTVTSAQKNPTAFYLCASSIVSRAEAFFGQGTRLTVV.

This clone occurred a few times. The chain carries TRBV2 and TRBJ1-1, with D perhaps TRBD1 (6 bases). The CDR3 sequence is 11 residues long. The germline V gene has CDR1 SNHLY and CDR2 FYNNEI. The ends were cut back, 6 bases at V and 7 bases at J, with 9 bases in the middle. The CDR3, as DNA: TGTGCCAGCAGCCCGGACAGTGAAGCTTTCTTT. Translating gives CASSPDSEAFF. The full variable domain, with the rest looked up from reference TRBV2 and TRBJ1-1, is EPEVTQTPSHQVTQMGQEVILRCVPISNHLYFYWYRQILGQKVEFLVSFYNNEISEKSEIFDDQFSVERPDGSNFTLKIRSTKLEDSAMYFCASSPDSEAFFGQGTRLTVV.

The rearrangement uses TRBV14 and TRBJ1-2; 8 bases fit TRBD1. Germline V lookup: CDR1 SGHDN, CDR2 FVKESK. V lost 2 bases, J lost 8 bases, and 10 bases stayed unmatched. CDR3 length: 15 amino acids. In nucleotides, the CDR3 is TGTGCCAGCAGCCAATTTCGACAGGGGCCGGGCGGCTACACCTTC. Encoded protein: CASSQFRQGPGGYTF.

CDR3 DNA: TGTGCCAGCAGCGGACGGACCGGGACAGGGGGACCCTACAATGAGCAGTTCTTC. Protein sequence: CASSGRTGTGGPYNEQFF. The chain has TRBV11-3 and TRBJ2-1; TRBD1 matches at 11 bases. V lost 5 bases, J lost 2 bases, and 11 bases stayed unmatched. Per the germline V gene, CDR1 is SGHNT and CDR2 is YENEEA. This CDR3 has 18 residues.

The chain couples TRBV24-1 to TRBJ2-3; 8 bases line up with TRBD2. Germline V lookup: CDR1 KGHDR, CDR2 SFDVKD. The junction had 7 bases not matched to a gene; V was cut back by 7 bases and J by 5 bases. This CDR3 region has 14 residues. The CDR3 sequence is CATSLGGALDTQYF. The CDR3 DNA sequence: TGTGCCACCAGCCTCGGGGGGGCCCTAGATACGCAGTATTTT.

The chain links TRBV18 to TRBJ1-2; 7 nucleotides match TRBD1. CDR3 length equals 13 residues. CDR1 and CDR2 (germline): KGHSH, LQKENI. Germline trimming cut 8 bases from V and 0 bases from J; bases unmatched to any gene: 3. The CDR3 region has the DNA TGTGCCAGCGCGGGACAGTCTAACTATGGCTACACCTTC. Amino acid sequence: CASAGQSNYGYTF.

J is TRBJ1-4 and V is TRBV5-1; D remains unclear. The CDR3 covers 15 residues. The V gene's germline CDR1 is SGHRS and CDR2 YFSETQ. V gave up 4 bases and J gave up 4 bases, with 14 bases separating them. CDR3 sequence reads: CASSGGRAVNEKLFF. CDR3 sequence (DNA): TGCGCCAGCAGCGGAGGTCGAGCGGTTAATGAAAAACTGTTTTTT.

The rearrangement joins TRBV19 to TRBJ1-5; perhaps TRBD1 as D (6 bases). The germline CDR1 and CDR2 sequences are LNHDA and SQIVND (reference sequence). Trimming cost V 4 bases and J 1 base, with 14 bases left between them. This CDR3 has 16 residues. The CDR3 nucleotides read TGTGCCAGTAGTAAGGGGAGGGGGTTGAGCAATCAGCCCCAGCATTTT. This codes for CASSKGRGLSNQPQHF.

This clone has a single count. This chain connects TRBV6-5 to TRBJ1-4; 8 bases align to TRBD1. CDR3 length equals 15 residues. Trimming took 4 bases from V and 6 from J; bases not matched to a gene: 7. Germline V gene lookup returns CDR1 MNHEY and CDR2 SVGAGI. The CDR3: CASSSTPGGYEKLFF. The DNA for the CDR3 is TGTGCCAGCAGTTCCACCCCAGGGGGCTATGAAAAACTGTTTTTT.

The rearrangement uses TRBV29-1 and TRBJ1-2; 7 bases agree with TRBD1. The CDR3 is 14 residues long. V dropped 7 bases and J dropped 3; count of bases not matched to a gene: 11. The germline gives CDR1 SQVTM, CDR2 ANQGSEA. CDR3 bases: TGCAGCGCCCTAGTTAATACAGGGGACTATGGCTACACCTTC. As protein: CSALVNTGDYGYTF.

J is TRBJ2-7 and V is TRBV28; 7 bases agree with TRBD1. Germline V lookup: CDR1 MDHEN, CDR2 SYDVKM. Trimming took 4 bases from V and 3 from J; bases not matched to a gene: 0. The CDR3 has 12 residues. CDR3 loop: CASSWDSYEQYF. The CDR3 region has the DNA TGTGCCAGCAGTTGGGACAGCTACGAGCAGTACTTC.

Here the CDR3 reads CATHSGGRGTGELFF. The CDR3 DNA is TGTGCCACGCACTCGGGGGGGAGAGGCACCGGGGAGCTGTTTTTT. The rearrangement joins TRBV5-4 to TRBJ2-2; TRBD2 aligns across 8 bases. The germline CDR1 and CDR2 sequences are SGHNT and YYREEE (reference sequence). Trimming cost V 9 bases and J 4 bases; bases outside gene matches: 11. The CDR3 is 15 residues long.